Sequencing of this T cell receptor beta chain was carried out in a study of beta chain features in type 1 diabetes. A single heparinised draw of approximately 110 mL on average was taken per donor. The isolated RNA, all of it, was reverse transcribed, so expressed TCRB transcripts were what got sequenced. The table came from immunoSEQ multiplex PCR; TCRdb's copy has only in-frame clones and leaves some out. The table records 300,000 to 350,000 clones, 6.5% to 10% of them present only once. The CDR3 covers 15 residues. Germline assignment: CDR1 SGHTA and CDR2 FQGNSA. Trimming took off 3 bases at V and 7 bases at J, with 15 bases between the two ends. In its sample, this clone is medium-sized. This specimen includes other DNA sequences encoding the same CDR3.

This chain uses TRBV7-2 with TRBJ2-2; no clear D gene. The receptor was derived from a woman younger than 30 in good health. Sample: central memory CD4+ T cells from blood. CDR3 in DNA: TGTGCCAGCAGCTTTTCGTTCATGGGTGGCGGGGAGCTGTTTTTT. It yields the protein CASSFSFMGGGELFF. The full variable domain, rest sourced from reference TRBV7-2 and TRBJ2-2, is GAGVSQSPSNKVTEKGKDVELRCDPISGHTALYWYRQSLGQGLEFLIYFQGNSAPDKSGLPSDRFSAERTGGSVSTLTIQRTQQEDSAVYLCASSFSFMGGGELFFGEGSRLTVL.